This T cell receptor (beta chain) derives from a study of CXCR3-negative and CXCR3-positive naive CD8 T cells. With regard to this clonotype: Antigen specificity is unknown.

Study-wide findings and caveats: The study inferred TCR strength from TRB CDR3 properties and found comparable surface CD5 between naive subsets. Whereas both naive subsets had comparably high diversity, memory CD8+ cells had much lower diversity. The TRB CDR3s that CXCR3-positive naive cells carried were more hydrophobic than those of CXCR3-negative naive cells.

CD45RO-CCR7+CD27+CD95- expression identified naive CD8+ T cells. The CDR3 runs 12 residues. The TRB libraries of cDNA were built by UMI-labeled 5' RACE. TCRdb derives one entry per CDR3 protein from the 5' RACE reads, leaving out DNA. This repertoire includes tens of thousands of distinct CDR3 sequences. This chain links TRBV12-3 or TRBV12-4 with TRBJ2-5; the D gene TCRdb calls, TRBD1, cannot be checked with no DNA. The source material was naive CXCR3- CD8+ T cells from blood. Subset described: CD45RO-CCR7+CD27+CD95- naive CD8+ T cells lacking CXCR3 (TNR3-). This clonotype originated in a human donor in good health. Some clones in this sample may be carry-over from other donors' samples. This CDR3 is CASVRGSETQYF.